This T cell receptor beta chain appears in the sequencing data of a study of blood T cell repertoires in COVID-19. Turning to the study itself: From the United States, Italy and Spain came samples of acute and convalescent COVID-19. PBMCs, B-cell-depleted T cells, or T cells provided the cDNA or gDNA that made up the material.

Under the authors' procedure: The authors estimated nucleated cell counts from reference gene primer amplification. Assay used: immunoSEQ multiplex PCR; TCRdb lists only in-frame clones, some missing. Clone size and V and J calls were adopted from that table, with D and trimming inferred from the DNA. Among approximately 260,000 clones, about 88% were seen once, and the ten largest hold 2.1%. From germline, CDR1 is LGHNA and CDR2 YNFKEQ. This CDR3 has 16 amino acids. Trimming at V came to 3 bases and at J to 0 bases, leaving 5 bases not matched to a gene. This sequence was found in a woman in her thirties or forties who had recovered from COVID-19. The chain is built from TRBV4-2 and TRBJ1-3; TRBD1 matches at 7 bases. Source material: peripheral blood. CDR3 loop: CASSHFDRDSGNTIYF. In DNA form, the CDR3 reads TGTGCCAGCAGCCATTTTGACAGGGACTCTGGAAACACCATATATTTT.